These 31 T cell receptor beta chains were sequenced from one sample in a study of T cell repertoires in cytomegalovirus infection. TCRdb re-called the reads with MiXCR, one entry per CDR3 protein. This repertoire shows 150,000 to 200,000 distinct CDR3 sequences, over 25% found once; its top ten account for just over 30%. Sequencing used PBMCs. The receptors here all came from a human donor in good health (CMV status not recorded). Some clones in this sample may be carry-over from other donors' samples.

The rearrangement joins TRBV5-1 to TRBJ1-1, with unresolved D. CDR3 length: 15 residues. Germline CDR1 reads SGHRS; CDR2 reads YFSETQ. V was cut by 3 bases and J by 1 base, with 13 bases left in between. Written as DNA, the CDR3 is TGCGCCAGCAGCTCGAAAATAACAGAGAACACTGAAGCTTTCTTT. Its protein product is CASSSKITENTEAFF.

As for this clonotype: With a much larger clone just one base away, this may be a read error. The V call is TRBV7-3, the J call TRBJ2-7; D is uncertain. This CDR3 is 13 amino acids long. The germline V and J ends were trimmed by 5 bases and 5 bases, with 13 bases remaining between them. Germline loops: CDR1 SGHTA, CDR2 FQGTGA. The CDR3 region is CASSAVPNHEQYF. The DNA of the CDR3 is TGTGCCAGCAGCGCCGTCCCAAACCACGAGCAGTACTTC.

The V gene is TRBV5-1, the J gene TRBJ2-2, with a weak D call TRBD1 (6 bases). The CDR3 is 16 amino acids. Trimming removed 4 bases at V and 1 base at J, with 14 bases between. Per germline, CDR1 SGHRS and CDR2 YFSETQ. The CDR3 DNA reads as TGCGCCAGCAGCCCGACCAGGGGCCTGAACACCGGGGAGCTGTTTTTT. It is translated as CASSPTRGLNTGELFF.

This clonotype was recorded a few times. A read error may account for a junction end that differs from germline. The CDR3 DNA is TGCAGTGCCAGAGCCGAGCCGGGGACAACTAACTATGGCTACACCTTC. Translation: CSARAEPGTTNYGYTF. The gene calls are TRBV20-1 and TRBJ1-2, with D perhaps TRBD1 (6 bases). Germline V gene sequence: CDR1 DFQATT, CDR2 SNEGSKA (reference sequence). The CDR3 is 16 amino acids.

For this clonotype: One end of the junction is discordant with germline, which a read error may explain. The chain uses TRBV7-2 and TRBJ1-1, with 8 nucleotides matching TRBD1. From germline, CDR1 is SGHTA and CDR2 FQGNSA. The CDR3 spans 17 residues. The CDR3 loop is CDSSSYRGGRKNTEAFF. For the CDR3, the DNA is TGTGACAGCAGCTCCTACAGGGGGGGGCGAAAGAACACTGAAGCTTTCTTT.

The chain couples TRBV6-1 to TRBJ1-6; D not certain. The CDR3 covers 14 residues. The V end was cut by 5 bases, the J end by 9 bases, with 14 bases between. The V gene's germline CDR1 is MNHNS and CDR2 SASEGT. This CDR3 reads CASSLPAAGSPLHF. The DNA of the CDR3 is TGTGCCAGCAGTTTGCCGGCGGCCGGTTCACCCCTCCACTTT.

This chain connects TRBV23-1 to TRBJ1-6; 8 bases align to TRBD1. TRBV23-1 is an ORF for which the function is uncertain. The CDR3 loop spans 15 amino acids. J gave up 8 bases and V 5 bases, and 8 bases lay outside the gene matches. This CDR3 reads CASSGTGHGDSPLHF. In DNA, the CDR3 is TGCGCCAGCAGTGGGACAGGCCACGGCGATTCACCCCTCCACTTT.

The chain couples TRBV6-6 to TRBJ2-7; TRBD1 is a possible D gene (6 bases). In germline, CDR1 is MNHNY, CDR2 SVGAGI (reference sequence). This CDR3 has 14 amino acids. The V and J ends lost 0 bases and 2 bases respectively, with 8 bases between them. The CDR3 region has the DNA TGTGCCAGCAGTTACTCCGGACAGACCTACGAGCAGTACTTC. Translated, it gives CASSYSGQTYEQYF.

The CDR3 DNA is TGTGCCAGCAGACAGGGGGCTTACGAGCAGTACTTC. Translation gives CASRQGAYEQYF. This chain joins TRBV11-2 and TRBJ2-7; 9 nucleotides agree with TRBD1. This CDR3 contains 12 residues. The germline CDR1 and CDR2 sequences are SGHAT and FQNNGV. J lost 4 bases, V lost 6 bases, and 1 base had no gene match. Supplemented by reference TRBV11-2 and TRBJ2-7, the full variable domain reads EAGVAQSPRYKIIEKRQSVAFWCNPISGHATLYWYQQILGQGPKLLIQFQNNGVVDDSQLPKDRFSAERLKGVDSTLKIQPAKLEDSAVYLCASRQGAYEQYFGPGTRLTVT.

Comments on this clonotype: This may arise from a read error, as a much more abundant clone is one base away. V is TRBV12-3 or TRBV12-4 and J is TRBJ1-5; TRBD1 aligns across 10 bases. CDR3 length: 16 residues. Trimming cost V 5 bases and J 3 bases; bases outside gene matches: 7. The CDR3 nucleotides are TGTGCCAGCAGTCCAGGGACAGGGGCTGACAATCAGCCCCAGCATTTT. Amino acids: CASSPGTGADNQPQHF.

This clonotype was seen at least ten times. The chain is built from TRBV7-2 and TRBJ2-7; 10 bases agree with TRBD2. V lost 1 base to trimming and J lost 5 bases; unmatched junction nucleotides: 14. Germline values: CDR1 SGHTA, CDR2 FQGNSA. The CDR3 is made up of 18 amino acids. This chain's CDR3 is CASSLEASGGPLRDEQYF. For the CDR3, the DNA is TGTGCCAGCAGCTTAGAGGCTAGCGGGGGCCCCCTCCGGGACGAGCAGTACTTC.

This clonotype was observed a handful of times. This chain uses TRBV30 with TRBJ1-1, with D perhaps TRBD1 (5 bases). CDR1 and CDR2 (germline): GTSNPN, SVGIG (reference sequence). Trimming removed 0 bases from V and 1 base from J, with 12 bases in between. This CDR3 spans 15 amino acids. The CDR3 region has the DNA TGTGCCTGGAGTGTTTGGGGCAGTAAGAACACTGAAGCTTTCTTT. Amino acids: CAWSVWGSKNTEAFF.

The chain joins TRBV29-1 to TRBJ2-6; a possible D gene is TRBD2 (6 bases). The CDR3 sequence is 14 residues long. Trimming stripped 5 bases from V and 2 bases from J, with 10 bases between. In germline, CDR1 is SQVTM, CDR2 ANQGSEA. The CDR3 DNA reads TGCAGCGTTCGGGGGAAAACTGGGGCCAACGTCCTGACTTTC. This translates into CSVRGKTGANVLTF. The full variable domain, rest sourced from reference TRBV29-1 and TRBJ2-6, is SAVISQKPSRDICQRGTSLTIQCQVDSQVTMMFWYRQQPGQSLTLIATANQGSEATYESGFVIDKFPISRPNLTFSTLTVSNMSPEDSSIYLCSVRGKTGANVLTFGAGSRLTVL.

This chain links TRBV4-1 with TRBJ2-6; tentatively, D is TRBD2 (5 bases). CDR3 size: 16 residues. Per germline, CDR1 MGHRA and CDR2 YSYEKL. The V end was cut by 5 bases, the J end by 1 base, with 12 bases between. CDR3 protein: CASSLPGVSGANVLTF. The DNA for the CDR3 is TGCGCCAGCAGCTTACCCGGGGTATCTGGGGCCAACGTCCTGACTTTC.

Only a few counts were recorded for this clonotype. This sequence joins TRBV29-1 and TRBJ2-3, with 9 bases lining up with TRBD1. The V and J ends lost 7 bases and 6 bases, in that order; junction bases with no gene match: 14. The CDR3 consists of 15 residues. The germline V gene has CDR1 SQVTM and CDR2 ANQGSEA. In DNA, the CDR3 is TGCAGCGCTGCCGCGGGACAGGGCAGTGTGGATACGCAGTATTTT. Encoded protein: CSAAAGQGSVDTQYF.

V usage is TRBV2 and J usage is TRBJ2-2; tentatively, D is TRBD1 or TRBD2 (5 bases each). Trimming pared 5 bases from V and 5 bases from J, leaving 15 bases between. The CDR3 has 15 residues. Germline CDR1 reads SNHLY; CDR2 reads FYNNEI. The CDR3 nucleotides are TGTGCCAGCAGTTTTGGGACGGCGGCTACCGGGGAGCTGTTTTTT. Residues: CASSFGTAATGELFF.

This chain joins TRBV20-1 and TRBJ2-2; the D gene is possibly TRBD1 (7 bases). The CDR3 extends over 14 amino acids. The V gene's germline CDR1 is DFQATT and CDR2 SNEGSKA (reference sequence). CDR3 coding DNA: TGCGGGTGGAGGGGGCAAGGGAACACCGGGGAGCTGTTTTTT. Protein product: CGWRGQGNTGELFF.

This clonotype was observed a handful of times. The genes are TRBV28 and TRBJ1-5, with a possible D match to TRBD1 (5 bases). Germline-derived CDR1 and CDR2 are MDHEN and SYDVKM. The CDR3 runs to 16 residues. The V gene lost 2 bases and the J gene lost 3 bases, with 14 bases spanning the gap. DNA of the CDR3: TGTGCCAGCAGTTTAGGAAGGGGTTCGGACAATCAGCCCCAGCATTTT. Amino acids: CASSLGRGSDNQPQHF.

This clonotype appeared a few times. The V call is TRBV6-1, the J call TRBJ2-5; possibly TRBD2 for D (5 bases). The germline V gene encodes CDR1 MNHNS and CDR2 SASEGT. Between the trimmed V and J ends, which lost 0 bases and 6 bases, there was a span of 20 bases. The CDR3 runs to 17 residues. The CDR3 bases are TGTGCCAGCAGTGAAGCTTGGTCGGCAGCCGGGAAAAAGACCCAGTACTTC. Its translation is CASSEAWSAAGKKTQYF.

The CDR3 region is CASSRDLAFGTQYF. CDR3 coding DNA: TGCGCCAGCAGCCGAGACCTAGCGTTCGGGACCCAGTACTTC. The V call is TRBV4-1, the J call TRBJ2-5; possible D gene TRBD2, 6 bases. Between the trimmed V and J ends, which lost 4 bases and 7 bases, there was a span of 16 bases. Germline CDR1 reads MGHRA; CDR2 reads YSYEKL. The CDR3 length is 14 residues.

The chain employs TRBV6-2 or TRBV6-3 and TRBJ2-1; a possible D gene is TRBD2 (6 bases). The germline V and J ends were trimmed by 2 bases and 7 bases, with 21 bases remaining between them. CDR1 is MNHEY and CDR2 is SVGEGT in the germline V gene. This CDR3 has 17 residues. The DNA for the CDR3 is TGTGCCAGCAGTTACCCACTAGACCTGGGGACTTGGAATGAGCAGTTCTTC. Protein product: CASSYPLDLGTWNEQFF.

This clonotype came up a few times. This rearrangement joins TRBV6-1 to TRBJ1-3; no clear D gene. This CDR3 is built from 12 residues. From germline, CDR1 is MNHNS and CDR2 SASEGT. Trimming stripped 6 bases from V and 4 bases from J, with 7 bases between. The chain's CDR3 is CASRPEGNTIYF. Written as DNA, the CDR3 is TGTGCCAGCAGGCCCGAAGGAAACACCATATATTTT.

This clonotype occurred a few times. The chain couples TRBV12-3 or TRBV12-4 to TRBJ2-3; D unclear. This CDR3 is built from 16 residues. V lost 6 bases, J lost 2 bases, and 18 bases lay in between. The CDR3 region is CASSLTAQTYTDTQYF. The CDR3 DNA is TGTGCCAGCAGCCTTACAGCCCAGACCTACACAGATACGCAGTATTTT.

This clonotype was seen a few times. V and J are TRBV20-1 and TRBJ2-7, with D possibly matching TRBD2 (6 bases). The CDR3 loop spans 13 amino acids. V was cut by 0 bases and J by 3 bases, with 9 bases left in between. From germline, CDR1 is DFQATT and CDR2 SNEGSKA (reference sequence). In nucleotides, the CDR3 is TGCAGTGCTAGAGAGGCTAGCGACTACGAGCAGTACTTC. As protein: CSAREASDYEQYF.

In this sample, this clonotype turned up a few times. The rearrangement joins TRBV6-5 to TRBJ2-6; no clear D gene. Germline V gene data show CDR1 as MNHEY and CDR2 as SVGAGI. CDR3 length: 15 amino acids. Trimming left V 10 bases short and J 0 bases short, with 13 bases between. CDR3 residues: CATRTWGSGANVLTF. CDR3 nucleotides: TGTGCCACCCGTACGTGGGGCTCTGGGGCCAACGTCCTGACTTTC.

J is TRBJ2-7 and V is TRBV20-1; D uncertain. Trimming took 0 bases from V and 0 from J, leaving 12 bases between them. CDR1 DFQATT and CDR2 SNEGSKA come from the germline V gene (reference sequence). The CDR3 is 15 residues long. In DNA form, the CDR3 reads TGCAGTGCTAGAGATATTGCATCGAACTCCTACGAGCAGTACTTC. This sequence encodes CSARDIASNSYEQYF.

This clonotype was recorded many times. This chain uses TRBV7-2 with TRBJ1-5; 9 bases are shared with TRBD1. There are 17 residues in the CDR3. CDR1 and CDR2 (germline): SGHTA, FQGNSA. Trimming cost V 4 bases and J 2 bases; bases outside gene matches: 9. The CDR3 spells CASSSGQGSRGNQPQHF. The CDR3 bases are TGTGCCAGCAGCTCCGGACAGGGGAGTAGAGGCAATCAGCCCCAGCATTTT.

V usage is TRBV6-5 and J usage is TRBJ2-3; the match to TRBD2 covers 7 bases. CDR3 length: 17 amino acids. Germline V gene sequence: CDR1 MNHEY, CDR2 SVGAGI. V trimming: 4 bases; J trimming: 4 bases; junction bases outside the gene matches: 14. The CDR3 here is CASSSQGLPGSADTQYF. The CDR3 region has the DNA TGTGCCAGCAGTTCCCAGGGACTACCCGGATCTGCAGATACGCAGTATTTT.

The chain uses TRBV6-4 and TRBJ1-1; D call uncertain. The CDR3 consists of 14 residues. Germline CDR1 MRHNA, CDR2 SNTAGT. V gave up 0 bases and J gave up 4 bases, with 9 bases separating them. CDR3 loop: CASSDSPQATEAFF. The DNA for the CDR3 is TGTGCCAGCAGTGACTCCCCCCAAGCCACTGAAGCTTTCTTT.

The chain combines TRBV6-5 with TRBJ2-2; 8 positions match TRBD1. This CDR3 comprises 16 residues. CDR1 is MNHEY and CDR2 is SVGAGI in the germline V gene. The V and J ends lost 6 bases and 9 bases, in that order; junction bases with no gene match: 15. The DNA of the CDR3 is TGTGCCAGCAGACCCGGGACAGGCTACCAACACCGGGAGCTGTTTTTT. This translates into CASRPGTGYQHRELFF.

This clonotype appeared many times. In DNA form, the CDR3 reads TGCAGCGCGGGAGAAACGTCAGGGCATGGCTACACCTTC. Amino acid sequence: CSAGETSGHGYTF. The chain employs TRBV29-1 and TRBJ1-2; the D gene is possibly TRBD1 (5 bases). The germline V gene encodes CDR1 SQVTM and CDR2 ANQGSEA. CDR3 length: 13 amino acids. Trimming cost V 7 bases and J 6 bases, with 18 bases left between them.